These 28 T cell receptor beta chains were all obtained from the same sample, sequenced in a study of early T cells in non-severe SARS-CoV-2 infection. In TCRdb, the 5' RACE reads were re-called with MiXCR into one record per CDR3 protein. The repertoire includes some 96,000 distinct CDR3 sequences, 9.5% to 11% of them detected once, and 4.7% sits in the top ten. This specimen consisted of whole blood, obtained at baseline. The receptors stem from an adult who was a healthcare worker with PCR-confirmed SARS-CoV-2 infection or an uninfected control (not recorded which).

The gene calls are TRBV10-3 and TRBJ1-2; D is possibly TRBD1 (6 bases). V lost 0 bases, J lost 3 bases, and 17 bases lay in between. Germline V gene sequence: CDR1 ENHRY, CDR2 SYGVKD. The CDR3 covers 17 residues. Written as DNA, the CDR3 is TGTGCCATCAGTGAGTCCCAGGGGTTAGGTCAGGACTATGGCTACACCTTC. As protein: CAISESQGLGQDYGYTF.

By share, this clonotype ranks as medium-sized. V and J are TRBV10-3 and TRBJ1-1; the D is unclear. In germline, CDR1 is ENHRY, CDR2 SYGVKD. The germline V and J ends were trimmed by 3 bases and 3 bases, with 8 bases remaining between them. The CDR3 runs 13 residues. As DNA, the CDR3 is TGTGCCATCAGTGAAGAGGGCGACACTGAAGCTTTCTTT. As protein: CAISEEGDTEAFF.

The chain recombines TRBV28 with TRBJ1-1; no reliable D call. The V end was cut by 1 base, the J end by 6 bases, with 6 bases between. This CDR3 is 12 amino acids long. Germline loops: CDR1 MDHEN, CDR2 SYDVKM. The CDR3 DNA reads as TGTGCCAGCAGTTTATCTCGGGCTGAAGCTTTCTTT. This gives the protein CASSLSRAEAFF.

The rearrangement uses TRBV9 and TRBJ2-6; D unclear. The CDR3 totals 13 residues. Looked up from germline, CDR1 is SGDLS and CDR2 is YYNGEE. V lost 5 bases and J lost 1, with 4 bases in between. Here the CDR3 DNA reads TGTGCCAGCAGGAATTCTGGGGCCAACGTCCTGACTTTC. Encoded protein: CASRNSGANVLTF. The full variable domain, completed using reference TRBV9 and TRBJ2-6, is DSGVTQTPKHLITATGQRVTLRCSPRSGDLSVYWYQQSLDQGLQFLIQYYNGEERAKGNILERFSAQQFPDLHSELNLSSLELGDSALYFCASRNSGANVLTFGAGSRLTVL.

The sample holds many counts of this clonotype. This rearrangement joins TRBV29-1 to TRBJ1-1; D not certain. Germline lookup yields CDR1 SQVTM and CDR2 ANQGSEA. The V end was cut by 5 bases, the J end by 5 bases, with 9 bases between. The CDR3 spans 11 residues. CDR3 sequence: CSVSLATEAFF. The CDR3 DNA follows: TGCAGCGTTTCCCTTGCGACTGAAGCTTTCTTT.

With regard to this clonotype: A much larger clonotype is one base distant, so this may be a read error. The V and J genes are TRBV7-3 and TRBJ2-1; TRBD1 matches at 9 bases. Germline CDR1 is SGHTA and CDR2 is FQGTGA. The CDR3 is made up of 15 amino acids. CDR3 in amino acids: CASSLLGQGQNEQLF. The CDR3 DNA is TGTGCCAGCAGCTTGTTGGGACAGGGTCAAAATGAGCAGCTCTTC. Supplemented by reference TRBV7-3 and TRBJ2-1, the full variable domain reads GAGVSQTPSNKVTEKGKYVELRCDPISGHTALYWYRQSLGQGPEFLIYFQGTGAADDSGLPNDRFFAVRPEGSVSTLKIQRTERGDSAVYLCASSLLGQGQNEQLFGPGTRLTVL.

In this sample, this clonotype turned up many times. This chain links TRBV4-3 with TRBJ1-4; maybe TRBD1 (5 bases). Germline CDR1 reads LGHNA; CDR2 reads YSLEER. This CDR3 is 16 amino acids long. Trimming stripped 7 bases from V and 4 bases from J, with 19 bases between. The CDR3 is CASTPNPGGSNEKLFF. CDR3 nucleotide sequence: TGCGCCAGCACCCCTAATCCCGGGGGGAGTAATGAAAAACTGTTTTTT.

This chain connects TRBV28 to TRBJ1-2; D remains unclear. Germline V lookup: CDR1 MDHEN, CDR2 SYDVKM. The CDR3 spans 12 residues. Trimming left V 6 bases short and J 6 bases short, with 11 bases between. The CDR3 DNA sequence: TGTGCCAGCAGGTCGGCATATCATGGCTACACCTTC. Its protein is CASRSAYHGYTF.

V gene TRBV5-1 combines with J gene TRBJ2-5, with TRBD2 matching over 12 bases. This CDR3 is built from 14 residues. Losses at the gene ends were 7 bases for V and 3 bases for J; bases not matched to a gene: 4. Germline V lookup: CDR1 SGHRS, CDR2 YFSETQ. CDR3 bases: TGCGCCAGCGCTAGCGGGGGGGCCGAAGAGACCCAGTACTTC. Protein: CASASGGAEETQYF.

This clonotype was recorded a few times. The rearrangement joins TRBV7-6 to TRBJ1-4, with 8 positions matching TRBD1. V lost 0 bases to trimming and J lost 7 bases; unmatched junction nucleotides: 7. The CDR3 loop spans 16 amino acids. Looked up from germline, CDR1 is SGHVS and CDR2 is FNYEAQ. The CDR3 spells CASSLAPGGIGEKLFF. The CDR3 bases are TGTGCCAGCAGCTTAGCCCCAGGGGGCATCGGTGAAAAACTGTTTTTT.

There are many counts of this clonotype. The rearrangement joins TRBV27 to TRBJ2-2; D might be TRBD2 (6 bases). Deletions cut 2 bases from V and 5 bases from J, with 12 bases between. Germline CDR1 and CDR2: MNHEY and SMNVEV (reference sequence). The CDR3 is made up of 15 amino acids. The CDR3 DNA reads as TGTGCCAGCAGTTTAGGCCTAGCGAGTACCGGGGAGCTGTTTTTT. Translated: CASSLGLASTGELFF.

This clonotype was observed a handful of times. This chain joins TRBV5-8 and TRBJ1-1; D may be TRBD1 (5 bases). Between the trimmed V and J ends, which lost 2 bases and 5 bases, there was a span of 19 bases. The CDR3 sequence is 16 residues long. Germline CDR1 and CDR2: SGHTS and YDEGEE. The CDR3 reads CASSLGTASVVTEAFF. Written as DNA, the CDR3 is TGTGCCAGCAGCTTAGGGACGGCATCTGTTGTGACTGAAGCTTTCTTT.

This clonotype was detected only a few times. J is TRBJ2-2 and V is TRBV12-3 or TRBV12-4; the D is unclear. V was trimmed by 6 bases and J by 5 bases, leaving 22 bases between them. The CDR3 spans 17 residues. CDR3 region: CASSPLGNLRPTGELFF. In DNA form, the CDR3 reads TGTGCCAGCAGCCCTTTAGGGAACCTGCGGCCTACCGGGGAGCTGTTTTTT.

This clonotype occurred a few times. CDR3 DNA: TGCGCCAGCAGCTCCGGGAGAGATAATTCACCCCTCCACTTT. Its translation: CASSSGRDNSPLHF. This chain links TRBV5-1 with TRBJ1-6; D is unclear. The germline gives CDR1 SGHRS, CDR2 YFSETQ. The germline V and J ends were trimmed by 3 bases and 5 bases, with 9 bases remaining between them. The CDR3 runs 14 residues. The full variable domain, its missing parts supplied by reference TRBV5-1 and TRBJ1-6, is KAGVTQTPRYLIKTRGQQVTLSCSPISGHRSVSWYQQTPGQGLQFLFEYFSETQRNKGNFPGRFSGRQFSNSRSEMNVSTLELGDSALYLCASSSGRDNSPLHFGNGTRLTVT.

This clonotype has more than one count but fewer than ten. V and J are TRBV12-3 or TRBV12-4 and TRBJ2-7, with TRBD2 as a possible D gene (6 bases). This CDR3 contains 14 residues. The V and J ends lost 7 bases and 0 bases respectively, with 13 bases between them. The CDR3 DNA reads TGTGCCAGCACCTTGGGAGGTCTCTCCTACGAGCAGTACTTC. Its translation is CASTLGGLSYEQYF.

The V gene is TRBV7-9, the J gene TRBJ2-5; D is unclear. Trimming stripped 5 bases from V and 5 bases from J, with 12 bases between. The V gene's germline CDR1 is SEHNR and CDR2 FQNEAQ (reference sequence). This CDR3 region has 13 residues. CDR3 sequence: CASSHRSEETQYF. The CDR3 coding sequence is TGTGCCAGCAGCCACCGATCGGAGGAGACCCAGTACTTC.

The table lists this clonotype with a few counts. This chain links TRBV7-9 with TRBJ1-1; D unresolved. The V and J ends lost 3 bases and 2 bases respectively, with 7 bases between them. Germline V CDR1 and CDR2: SEHNR, FQNEAQ (reference sequence). This CDR3 spans 13 amino acids. The CDR3 loop reads CASSLNINTEAFF. CDR3 DNA sequence: TGTGCCAGCAGCTTGAATATAAACACTGAAGCTTTCTTT. The full variable domain, with the rest looked up from reference TRBV7-9 and TRBJ1-1, is DTGVSQNPRHKITKRGQNVTFRCDPISEHNRLYWYRQTLGQGPEFLTYFQNEAQLEKSRLLSDRFSAERPKGSFSTLEIQRTEQGDSAMYLCASSLNINTEAFFGQGTRLTVV.

The rearrangement joins TRBV24-1 to TRBJ1-1; no reliable D call. Germline CDR1 KGHDR, CDR2 SFDVKD. The CDR3 length is 12 residues. Trimming removed 7 bases from V and 1 base from J, with 6 bases in between. CDR3 coding DNA: TGTGCCACCAGGGGAGAGAACACTGAAGCTTTCTTT. Translating gives CATRGENTEAFF.

This chain connects TRBV7-2 to TRBJ2-3, with D hard to call. With 8 bases removed from V and 4 bases from J, the gap between germline ends came to 13 bases. The CDR3 length is 13 residues. Germline CDR1 reads SGHTA; CDR2 reads FQGNSA. Written as DNA, the CDR3 is TGTGCCAGCCACGCCTGGCAATCAGATACGCAGTATTTT. Translation gives CASHAWQSDTQYF.

This clonotype showed up many times. The V and J genes are TRBV28 and TRBJ2-3; the D call may be TRBD1 or TRBD2 (7 bases each). This CDR3 contains 15 residues. Trimming took off 5 bases at V and 1 base at J, with 13 bases between the two ends. The germline gives CDR1 MDHEN, CDR2 SYDVKM. CDR3 protein: CASSTRGGGTDTQYF. CDR3 nucleotide sequence: TGTGCCAGCAGTACCAGGGGGGGGGGCACAGATACGCAGTATTTT.

There are many counts of this clonotype. The chain couples TRBV27 to TRBJ2-1; TRBD2 matches 8 bases. V shed 3 bases, J shed 3 bases, and the junction held 4 bases outside the gene matches. CDR1 and CDR2 (germline): MNHEY, SMNVEV (reference sequence). This CDR3 is built from 15 residues. The CDR3 nucleotides are TGTGCCAGCAGTTTTCGCGGGGGGTACTACAATGAGCAGTTCTTC. Its translation is CASSFRGGYYNEQFF.

This clonotype was found a few times. The chain employs TRBV3-1 and TRBJ2-3; the D is unclear. The length of the CDR3 is 16 residues. Germline lookup yields CDR1 LGHDT and CDR2 YNNKEL (reference sequence). V was clipped by 2 bases and J by 0 bases, with 12 bases between them. Here the CDR3 reads CASSQRSSLSTDTQYF. DNA for the CDR3: TGTGCCAGCAGCCAAAGGTCTTCTCTTAGCACAGATACGCAGTATTTT.

The rearrangement joins TRBV29-1 to TRBJ2-7; D perhaps matches TRBD1 (6 bases). The V gene lost 5 bases and the J gene lost 7 bases, with 9 bases spanning the gap. Germline values: CDR1 SQVTM, CDR2 ANQGSEA. This CDR3 region has 10 residues. The CDR3 reads CSVLRGEQYF. Here the CDR3 DNA reads TGCAGCGTTCTTAGGGGGGAGCAGTACTTC.

This clonotype was detected only a few times. The V gene is TRBV7-2, the J gene TRBJ1-6; D possibly corresponds to TRBD1 (6 bases). The CDR3 extends over 15 amino acids. Germline-derived CDR1 and CDR2 are SGHTA and FQGNSA. The ends were cut back, 5 bases at V and 7 bases at J, with 15 bases in the middle. CDR3 protein: CASSPWGPENSPLHF. The CDR3 DNA is TGTGCCAGCAGCCCGTGGGGGCCTGAGAATTCACCCCTCCACTTT. The full variable domain, rest sourced from reference TRBV7-2 and TRBJ1-6, is GAGVSQSPSNKVTEKGKDVELRCDPISGHTALYWYRQSLGQGLEFLIYFQGNSAPDKSGLPSDRFSAERTGGSVSTLTIQRTQQEDSAVYLCASSPWGPENSPLHFGNGTRLTVT.

This clonotype is labeled as medium-sized. The rearrangement uses TRBV9 and TRBJ1-2; D perhaps matches TRBD1 (5 bases). The CDR3 totals 16 residues. CDR1 is SGDLS, CDR2 YYNGEE, per germline. Trimming stripped 2 bases from V and 6 bases from J, with 20 bases between. CDR3 sequence: CASSVPGQQYPHGYTF. CDR3 nucleotides: TGTGCCAGCAGCGTCCCTGGACAACAATATCCCCATGGCTACACCTTC.

The J gene is TRBJ2-3, the V gene TRBV6-5; 7 bases line up with TRBD1. Germline CDR1 MNHEY, CDR2 SVGAGI. Trimming removed 5 bases from V and 2 bases from J; junction bases left unmatched: 4. There are 14 residues in the CDR3. CDR3 nucleotide sequence: TGTGCCAGCAGTAGGGACAGCTACACAGATACGCAGTATTTT. Amino acid sequence: CASSRDSYTDTQYF.

V gene TRBV5-5 combines with J gene TRBJ2-1, with 7 bases lining up with TRBD1. The CDR3 runs to 17 residues. Losses at the gene ends were 0 bases for V and 2 bases for J; bases not matched to a gene: 8. The germline V gene encodes CDR1 SGHKS and CDR2 YYEKEE (reference sequence). The CDR3 region is CASSLAFGQVTYNEQFF. In DNA form, the CDR3 reads TGTGCCAGCAGCTTGGCATTCGGACAGGTTACCTACAATGAGCAGTTCTTC.

V gene TRBV24-1 combines with J gene TRBJ2-3, with D tentatively TRBD2 (5 bases). Germline values: CDR1 KGHDR, CDR2 SFDVKD. V was trimmed by 5 bases and J by 0 bases, leaving 20 bases between them. The CDR3 length is 18 residues. In DNA form, the CDR3 reads TGTGCCACCAGTGGAGCGGCAGGCGATCTACTTAGCACAGATACGCAGTATTTT. It is translated as CATSGAAGDLLSTDTQYF.